The T cell receptor (beta chain) under discussion was sequenced for a study of blood T cells in healthy people across ages. Points from the study as a whole: When set beside aged donors, long-lived donors presented more naive CD4+ cells and higher diversity. Nothing was known about donor CMV status, and this possibly confounded expanded clonotype changes.

Sample-barcoded 5' priming and a J-beta primer mix drove a second PCR of 7 to 11 cycles. TCRdb passed the 5' RACE reads through MiXCR, listing each CDR3 protein once. The table records under 1,100,000 distinct CDR3 sequences, 20% to 25% of them present only once. CDR1 and CDR2 from the germline V gene are LGHDT and YNNKEL (reference sequence). This CDR3 region has 15 residues. Trimming pared 2 bases from V and 5 bases from J, leaving 13 bases between. Caucasian individuals from Russia who were healthy and aged about 6 to 95 acted as donors. As concerns this clonotype: The antigen remains unidentified.

The same sample was also used in a study of T cells of mothers and their children.

The clonotype was recovered from a girl aged 2 to 9 in good health. J is TRBJ2-1 and V is TRBV3-1, with D unclear. Material for sequencing was blood. The DNA for the CDR3 is TGTGCCAGCAGCCAATGTATTATAGGGCACAATGAGCAGTTCTTC. Translation gives CASSQCIIGHNEQFF.